This TCR beta chain was captured in a study of cytomegalovirus exposure and HLA in healthy donors. 13 Jbeta primers and 60 Vbeta primers were used for the PCR. Produced via immunoSEQ multiplex PCR; TCRdb's table is partial and in-frame only. The sample contains approximately 87,000 clones, approximately 84% of which appear only once. As regards this clone: Its antigen remains unknown.

Germline V gene data show CDR1 as MNHEY and CDR2 as SMNVEV (reference sequence). The ends were cut back, 2 bases at V and 6 bases at J, with 7 bases in the middle. This CDR3 contains 12 residues. Study results and caveats: Highly shared sequence variants in one cluster were likely a sequencing artifact.

The TCR originated in a woman in her late teens or twenties in good health and CMV-seropositive. The sample was PBMCs. V usage is TRBV27 and J usage is TRBJ1-1; weak D call: TRBD1 (5 bases). The CDR3 DNA is TGTGCCAGCAGTTTACGGGGGGCTGAAGCTTTCTTT. This codes for CASSLRGAEAFF.